A single sample gave rise to the 23 T cell receptor beta chains below, sequenced in a study of blood T cell repertoires in COVID-19. Repertoires were generated with immunoSEQ multiplex PCR, while TCRdb's copy carries only in-frame clones and drops some. Of about 160,000 clones in the sample, about four fifths were seen once. The source material was PBMCs or T cells enriched from blood (not recorded which). The receptors stem from a woman aged 55-70 years who had recovered from COVID-19.

CDR3 sequence reads: CASSYRTGVYEQYF. The DNA of the CDR3 is TGTGCCAGCAGCTATAGGACAGGAGTCTACGAGCAGTACTTC. V usage is TRBV11-2 and J usage is TRBJ2-7, with TRBD1 identical over 7 bases. CDR1 is SGHAT and CDR2 is FQNNGV in the germline V gene. J was trimmed by 3 bases and V by 4 bases; bases with no gene match: 6. This CDR3 is 14 amino acids long.

The V gene is TRBV19, the J gene TRBJ1-2, with D uncertain. The length of the CDR3 is 14 residues. The V and J ends lost 5 bases and 5 bases respectively, with 15 bases between them. Germline lookup yields CDR1 LNHDA and CDR2 SQIVND (reference sequence). As DNA, the CDR3 is TGTGCCAGTAGTTTCAAGTCATCAGGTTATGGCTACACCTTC. Translating gives CASSFKSSGYGYTF.

V usage is TRBV13 and J usage is TRBJ2-5, with TRBD2 identical over 12 bases. The germline gives CDR1 PRHDT, CDR2 FYEKMQ (reference sequence). The CDR3 has 18 amino acids. V dropped 5 bases and J dropped 2; count of bases not matched to a gene: 12. CDR3 amino acids: CASSPSRLAGEKQETQYF. Here the CDR3 DNA reads TGTGCCAGCAGCCCTTCCCGACTAGCGGGGGAAAAACAAGAGACCCAGTACTTC.

The chain links TRBV11-2 to TRBJ1-3; tentatively, D is TRBD1 (6 bases). The germline gives CDR1 SGHAT, CDR2 FQNNGV. This CDR3 is built from 16 residues. Between the trimmed V and J ends, which lost 7 bases and 0 bases, there was a span of 16 bases. CDR3 DNA: TGTGCCAGCACCCAACAGGGACCCCGCTCTGGAAACACCATATATTTT. Its protein product is CASTQQGPRSGNTIYF.

The chain couples TRBV24-1 to TRBJ1-1; D unresolved. This CDR3 contains 11 residues. V was trimmed by 2 bases and J by 9 bases, leaving 6 bases between them. Per germline, CDR1 KGHDR and CDR2 SFDVKD. The chain's CDR3 is CATSDSFKAFF. The CDR3 region has the DNA TGTGCCACCAGTGATTCGTTTAAAGCTTTCTTT.

V and J are TRBV12-1 and TRBJ2-5; the table gives TRBD2 as D, unverified against the DNA. TRBV12-1 is classified as a pseudogene. This CDR3 has 13 amino acids. The CDR3 protein is CASRRTSLETQYF. The CDR3 DNA reads as TGTGCCAGCAGACGTACTAGTCTGGAGACCCAGTACTTC.

The rearrangement links TRBV27 to TRBJ2-7, with a tentative D call TRBD1 (7 bases). The CDR3 loop spans 16 amino acids. With 5 bases removed from V and 3 bases from J, the gap between germline ends came to 20 bases. The germline V gene has CDR1 MNHEY and CDR2 SMNVEV (reference sequence). The CDR3 DNA reads as TGTGCCAGCAGTACTTACGGGGGACAGACACACTACGAGCAGTACTTC. It encodes CASSTYGGQTHYEQYF.

This chain links TRBV6-5 with TRBJ2-5, with TRBD2 as a possible D gene (5 bases). Germline V gene lookup returns CDR1 MNHEY and CDR2 SVGAGI. V lost 7 bases, J lost 10 bases, and 22 bases lay in between. The CDR3 contains 14 residues. The CDR3 nucleotides are TGTGCCAGCACCCAATCGGGGTCGCGATCAGGCCAGTACTTC. It encodes CASTQSGSRSGQYF.

This clone was counted at least ten times. The chain couples TRBV7-2 to TRBJ1-2, with D unresolved. Trimming removed 0 bases from V and 4 bases from J, with 12 bases in between. Germline CDR1 is SGHTA and CDR2 is FQGNSA. The CDR3 has 15 residues. In DNA form, the CDR3 reads TGTGCCAGCAGCTTAGCAACCCGACTACTCTATGGCTACACCTTC. This encodes CASSLATRLLYGYTF.

The genes are TRBV7-2 and TRBJ2-2; possibly TRBD1 for D (6 bases). Germline V gene data show CDR1 as SGHTA and CDR2 as FQGNSA. The CDR3 consists of 14 residues. The V end lost 2 bases, the J end lost 3 bases, and 7 bases lay between the germline ends. The CDR3 sequence: CASSLNRDTGELFF. The CDR3 nucleotides are TGTGCCAGCAGCTTAAACAGGGACACCGGGGAGCTGTTTTTT.

The rearrangement uses TRBV11-2 and TRBJ2-3; 10 bases line up with TRBD2. V shed 5 bases and J 1 base; nucleotides not matched to a gene: 3. CDR1 and CDR2 (germline): SGHAT, FQNNGV. The CDR3 has 15 amino acids. The DNA for the CDR3 is TGTGCCAGCAGCCGAGCGGGGGGGCGCACAGATACGCAGTATTTT. The encoded protein is CASSRAGGRTDTQYF.

This clone appeared once. CDR3 region: CASQGNVGGYTF. As DNA, the CDR3 is TGTGCCAGTCAGGGGAACGTCGGCGGCTACACCTTC. The chain carries TRBV19 and TRBJ1-2; weak D call: TRBD1 (6 bases). The V end lost 8 bases, the J end lost 8 bases, and 15 bases lay between the germline ends. The CDR3 sequence is 12 residues long. Germline V gene data show CDR1 as LNHDA and CDR2 as SQIVND (reference sequence). The full variable domain, its missing parts supplied by reference TRBV19 and TRBJ1-2, is DGGITQSPKYLFRKEGQNVTLSCEQNLNHDAMYWYRQDPGQGLRLIYYSQIVNDFQKGDIAEGYSVSREKKESFPLTVTSAQKNPTAFYLCASQGNVGGYTFGSGTRLTVV.

This clone has only one observation. The V call is TRBV9, the J call TRBJ1-4, with D possibly being TRBD1 (6 bases). With 4 bases removed from V and 3 bases from J, the gap between germline ends came to 16 bases. The CDR3 runs 16 residues. CDR1 and CDR2 (germline): SGDLS, YYNGEE. The CDR3 protein is CASSTGQLTSNEKLFF. CDR3 in DNA: TGTGCCAGCAGCACAGGACAGCTTACCTCTAATGAAAAACTGTTTTTT. Combining the CDR3 with reference TRBV9 and TRBJ1-4 gives the whole variable domain DSGVTQTPKHLITATGQRVTLRCSPRSGDLSVYWYQQSLDQGLQFLIQYYNGEERAKGNILERFSAQQFPDLHSELNLSSLELGDSALYFCASSTGQLTSNEKLFFGSGTQLSVL.

V gene TRBV5-8 combines with J gene TRBJ1-4, with D possibly being TRBD1 (5 bases). This CDR3 is 14 amino acids long. CDR1 is SGHTS, CDR2 YDEGEE, per germline. V lost 0 bases to trimming and J lost 7 bases, with 10 bases between them. The CDR3 coding sequence is TGTGCCAGCAGCTTGGGAAGGGGCTCTGAAAAACTGTTTTTT. Encoded protein: CASSLGRGSEKLFF.

The V and J genes are TRBV30 and TRBJ1-1; D is ambiguous. Trimming left V 0 bases short and J 8 bases short, with 7 bases between. There are 11 residues in the CDR3. Germline V gene lookup returns CDR1 GTSNPN and CDR2 SVGIG (reference sequence). The CDR3 region has the DNA TGTGCCTGGAGTGTACGCAGGGAAGCTTTCTTT. This translates into CAWSVRREAFF.

J is TRBJ1-2 and V is TRBV14; TRBD1 aligns across 8 bases. Germline CDR1 is SGHDN and CDR2 is FVKESK. This CDR3 comprises 14 residues. V was clipped by 4 bases and J by 5 bases; unmatched bases: 6. The CDR3 bases are TGTGCCAGCAGCCCAGGGGGCAGGGGGTATGGCTACACCTTC. Translation: CASSPGGRGYGYTF.

This clone was found many times. The CDR3 loop reads CATRGSGYEQYF. The CDR3 DNA is TGTGCCACCAGGGGATCGGGATACGAGCAGTACTTC. The chain has TRBV28 and TRBJ2-7; possible D gene TRBD1, 6 bases. V was cut by 10 bases and J by 4 bases, with 14 bases left in between. The CDR3 runs 12 residues. Germline CDR1 is MDHEN and CDR2 is SYDVKM.

V is TRBV6-5 and J is TRBJ1-1; no firm D call. There are 16 residues in the CDR3. CDR1 and CDR2 (germline): MNHEY, SVGAGI. Trimming removed 4 bases from V and 1 base from J, with 16 bases in between. CDR3 loop: CASSFLSGSGNTEAFF. CDR3 bases: TGTGCCAGCAGTTTTTTAAGTGGATCAGGGAACACTGAAGCTTTCTTT.

In its sample, this clone was seen a few times. The chain has TRBV7-2 and TRBJ2-7; 9 bases agree with TRBD2. J was trimmed by 7 bases and V by 7 bases; bases with no gene match: 11. Germline CDR1 and CDR2: SGHTA and FQGNSA. CDR3 length equals 14 residues. The CDR3 here is CASNRGGGAKEQYF. In nucleotides, the CDR3 is TGTGCCAGCAACCGCGGCGGGGGGGCTAAAGAGCAGTACTTC.

V usage is TRBV6-2 or TRBV6-3 and J usage is TRBJ2-1; 8 positions match TRBD2. Germline assignment: CDR1 MNHEY and CDR2 SVGEGT. Trimming at V came to 0 bases and at J to 2 bases, leaving 9 bases not matched to a gene. The CDR3 extends over 18 amino acids. In nucleotides, the CDR3 is TGTGCCAGCAGTTACTCGGATTCCGGGGGGGGGCCCTACAATGAGCAGTTCTTC. As protein: CASSYSDSGGGPYNEQFF.

The rearrangement uses TRBV7-8 and TRBJ1-1; maybe TRBD1 (6 bases). CDR1 is SGHVS and CDR2 is FQNEAQ in the germline V gene. This CDR3 is built from 14 residues. V gave up 6 bases and J gave up 4 bases, with 15 bases separating them. CDR3 bases: TGTGCCAGCAGGCAACCGGGACAAGCCACTGAAGCTTTCTTT. Translating gives CASRQPGQATEAFF. The whole variable domain, remainder taken from reference TRBV7-8 and TRBJ1-1, is GAGVSQSPRYKVAKRGQDVALRCDPISGHVSLFWYQQALGQGPEFLTYFQNEAQLDKSGLPSDRFFAERPEGSVSTLKIQRTQQEDSAVYLCASRQPGQATEAFFGQGTRLTVV.

J is TRBJ1-6 and V is TRBV5-1, with 10 bases fitting TRBD1. V dropped 4 bases and J dropped 6; count of bases not matched to a gene: 7. Looked up from germline, CDR1 is SGHRS and CDR2 is YFSETQ. The CDR3 is made up of 16 amino acids. The CDR3 loop is CASSRTGTGVNSPLHF. The DNA for the CDR3 is TGCGCCAGCAGCAGGACCGGGACAGGGGTTAATTCACCCCTCCACTTT.

J is TRBJ2-5 and V is TRBV3-1 (or the pseudogene TRBV3-2); TRBD2 aligns across 8 bases. The CDR3 is 14 residues long. Germline CDR1 LGHDT, CDR2 YNNKEL (reference sequence). The V and J ends lost 3 bases and 4 bases, in that order; junction bases with no gene match: 4. CDR3 protein: CASSQDSGAETQYF. The CDR3 nucleotides are TGTGCCAGCAGCCAGGATAGCGGGGCAGAGACCCAGTACTTC.